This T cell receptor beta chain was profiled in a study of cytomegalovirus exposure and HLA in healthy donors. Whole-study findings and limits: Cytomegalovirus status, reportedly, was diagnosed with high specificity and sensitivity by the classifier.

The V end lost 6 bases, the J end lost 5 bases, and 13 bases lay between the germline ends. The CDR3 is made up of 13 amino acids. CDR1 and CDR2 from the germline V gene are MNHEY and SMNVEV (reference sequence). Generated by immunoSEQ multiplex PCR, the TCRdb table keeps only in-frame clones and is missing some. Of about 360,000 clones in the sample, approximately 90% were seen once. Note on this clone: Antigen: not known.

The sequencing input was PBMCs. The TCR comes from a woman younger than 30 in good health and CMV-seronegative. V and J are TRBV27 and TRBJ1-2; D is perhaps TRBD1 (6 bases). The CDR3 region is CASSPAGVYGYTF. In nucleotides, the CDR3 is TGTGCCAGCAGCCCAGCAGGGGTTTATGGCTACACCTTC.